This entry features one T cell receptor beta chain sequence. The data are from a study of cytomegalovirus exposure and HLA in healthy donors. PCR was performed using 60 Vbeta and 13 Jbeta primers. Sequenced by immunoSEQ multiplex PCR; TCRdb stores in-frame clones only, minus some. Of 130,000 to 150,000 clones listed, roughly four fifths were seen once; the top ten hold roughly 3.4%. Losses at the gene ends were 3 bases for V and 7 bases for J; bases not matched to a gene: 4. Germline V gene sequence: CDR1 MGHDK, CDR2 SYGVNS. This CDR3 has 13 amino acids. The sequenced material came from PBMCs. This TCR was recovered from a male donor in good health and CMV-seronegative. V usage is TRBV25-1 and J usage is TRBJ2-7; 9 bases fit TRBD2. In nucleotides, the CDR3 is TGTGCCAGCAGTGACGGACTAGCGTCTGAGCAGTACTTC. This sequence encodes CASSDGLASEQYF.